A single sample gave rise to the 19 T cell receptor beta chains below, sequenced in a study of blood T cell repertoires in COVID-19. Assay: immunoSEQ multiplex PCR; the TCRdb copy retains only in-frame clones and omits some. In the table there are tens of thousands of clones, around nine tenths of which are singletons. Sequencing was performed on peripheral blood. These receptors originate from a human donor in a cohort sampled during active COVID-19.

CDR3 sequence: CASSLYGQGLGNNQPQHF. Written as DNA, the CDR3 is TGTGCCAGCAGTTTGTACGGACAGGGGCTCGGGAACAATCAGCCCCAGCATTTT. The chain employs TRBV28 and TRBJ1-5; TRBD1 aligns across 9 bases. Germline CDR1 and CDR2: MDHEN and SYDVKM. The CDR3 sequence is 18 residues long. J was trimmed by 3 bases and V by 3 bases; bases with no gene match: 12.

The V gene is TRBV7-6, the J gene TRBJ1-2; D is possibly TRBD1 (6 bases). The length of the CDR3 is 13 residues. Per the germline V gene, CDR1 is SGHVS and CDR2 is FNYEAQ. V was clipped by 1 base and J by 8 bases, with 11 bases between them. The CDR3 nucleotides read TGTGCCAGCAGCTTAGAGGCAGGGGACGGCTACACCTTC. It encodes CASSLEAGDGYTF. The full variable domain, completed using reference TRBV7-6 and TRBJ1-2, is GAGVSQSPRYKVTKRGQDVALRCDPISGHVSLYWYRQALGQGPEFLTYFNYEAQQDKSGLPNDRFSAERPEGSISTLTIQRTEQRDSAMYRCASSLEAGDGYTFGSGTRLTVV.

V gene TRBV4-3 combines with J gene TRBJ1-2, with a weak D call TRBD1 (6 bases). The CDR3 covers 14 residues. With 2 bases removed from V and 7 bases from J, the gap between germline ends came to 14 bases. Germline V CDR1 and CDR2: LGHNA, YSLEER. CDR3 sequence reads: CASSQTGQLGGYTF. For the CDR3, the DNA is TGCGCCAGCAGCCAAACAGGACAGTTAGGTGGCTACACCTTC.

V is TRBV4-1 and J is TRBJ1-4; 8 bases are a match to TRBD1. Germline CDR1 and CDR2: MGHRA and YSYEKL. The ends lost 3 bases at V and 3 bases at J; junction bases unmatched: 12. This CDR3 spans 18 amino acids. CDR3 sequence (DNA): TGCGCCAGCAGCCAGACCGACAGGGGCAAAGGCGCTAATGAAAAACTGTTTTTT. This gives the protein CASSQTDRGKGANEKLFF.

The V gene is TRBV27, the J gene TRBJ2-5, with a tentative D call TRBD1 (5 bases). The CDR3 has 18 residues. V shed 6 bases and J shed 3 bases, with 26 bases lying between them. From germline, CDR1 is MNHEY and CDR2 SMNVEV (reference sequence). This chain's CDR3 is CASSPVDRQSWEEETQYF. In nucleotides, the CDR3 is TGTGCCAGCAGCCCCGTAGATAGACAGTCTTGGGAAGAAGAGACCCAGTACTTC.

The rearrangement joins TRBV20-1 to TRBJ1-1; no reliable D call. The CDR3 is made up of 11 amino acids. V lost 6 bases to trimming and J lost 5 bases, with 10 bases between them. The germline V gene encodes CDR1 DFQATT and CDR2 SNEGSKA (reference sequence). Here the CDR3 reads CSATPTTEAFF. In nucleotides, the CDR3 is TGCAGTGCGACTCCTACTACTGAAGCTTTCTTT.

This chain joins TRBV10-2 and TRBJ2-3; possible D gene TRBD2, 5 bases. Trimming removed 8 bases at V and 2 bases at J, with 14 bases between. The germline gives CDR1 WSHSY, CDR2 SAAADI. The CDR3 totals 14 residues. The DNA of the CDR3 is TGCGCCAGCTCCCCGGTGGACTCCACAGATACGCAGTATTTT. Its translation is CASSPVDSTDTQYF.

This chain joins TRBV19 and TRBJ1-1; 9 bases agree with TRBD1. The CDR3 totals 15 residues. The germline V gene encodes CDR1 LNHDA and CDR2 SQIVND (reference sequence). V was clipped by 5 bases and J by 2 bases; unmatched bases: 6. The chain's CDR3 is CASSLTGGFNTEAFF. The CDR3, as DNA: TGTGCCAGTAGTCTGACAGGGGGGTTCAACACTGAAGCTTTCTTT.

The J gene is TRBJ2-5, the V gene TRBV19; D ambiguous. CDR3 length: 13 residues. The germline V gene encodes CDR1 LNHDA and CDR2 SQIVND (reference sequence). Trimming removed 2 bases from V and 3 bases from J, with 7 bases in between. CDR3 sequence (DNA): TGTGCCAGTAGTATACAGGCCGAAGAGACCCAGTACTTC. It yields the protein CASSIQAEETQYF.

The J gene is TRBJ1-2, the V gene TRBV7-9, with 8 positions matching TRBD1. From germline, CDR1 is SEHNR and CDR2 FQNEAQ (reference sequence). Unmatched junction bases numbered 4, after V lost 3 bases and J lost 4 bases. The length of the CDR3 is 14 residues. Written as DNA, the CDR3 is TGTGCCAGCAGCTTCGGACAGGGCTTCTATGGCTACACCTTC. The encoded protein is CASSFGQGFYGYTF.

In its sample, this clone was seen once. The CDR3 nucleotides are TGTGCCAGCAGCCAAGAGGGGGACAGGGGAAATTCACCCCTCCACTTT. Residues: CASSQEGDRGNSPLHF. This chain links TRBV4-2 with TRBJ1-6; 10 positions agree with TRBD1. This CDR3 comprises 16 residues. The junction had 3 bases not matched to a gene; V was cut back by 0 bases and J by 7 bases. CDR1 and CDR2 (germline): LGHNA, YNFKEQ.

This rearrangement joins TRBV19 to TRBJ2-7, with TRBD2 as a possible D gene (6 bases). This CDR3 spans 15 amino acids. Looked up from germline, CDR1 is LNHDA and CDR2 is SQIVND (reference sequence). V was trimmed by 2 bases and J by 0 bases, leaving 11 bases between them. The CDR3 DNA reads TGTGCCAGTAGTATAAGTAGCGGCCCCTCCTACGAGCAGTACTTC. Amino acids: CASSISSGPSYEQYF.

J is TRBJ2-2 and V is TRBV19; no reliable D call. Trimming removed 9 bases at V and 6 bases at J, with 8 bases between. The CDR3 runs 11 residues. From germline, CDR1 is LNHDA and CDR2 SQIVND (reference sequence). The CDR3 here is CASRYAGELFF. CDR3 nucleotide sequence: TGTGCCAGCCGGTACGCCGGGGAGCTGTTTTTT. Combining the CDR3 with reference TRBV19 and TRBJ2-2 gives the whole variable domain DGGITQSPKYLFRKEGQNVTLSCEQNLNHDAMYWYRQDPGQGLRLIYYSQIVNDFQKGDIAEGYSVSREKKESFPLTVTSAQKNPTAFYLCASRYAGELFFGEGSRLTVL.

V gene TRBV12-3 or TRBV12-4 combines with J gene TRBJ2-1; no definite D call. This CDR3 region has 12 residues. The V end was cut by 10 bases, the J end by 7 bases, with 14 bases between. CDR3 bases: TGTGCCACCCAAGACATTCTGAATGAGCAGTTCTTC. Residues: CATQDILNEQFF.

The rearrangement uses TRBV19 and TRBJ2-1, with 9 bases aligning to TRBD1. With V trimmed by 6 bases and J by 6 bases, 0 bases remained unmatched. The CDR3 is 12 amino acids. Looked up from germline, CDR1 is LNHDA and CDR2 is SQIVND (reference sequence). The CDR3 DNA is TGTGCCAGTAGGACAGGGGGCAATGAGCAGTTCTTC. This gives the protein CASRTGGNEQFF.

This rearrangement joins TRBV9 to TRBJ1-2; D is unclear. In germline, CDR1 is SGDLS, CDR2 YYNGEE. V lost 0 bases, J lost 8 bases, and 14 bases lay in between. The CDR3 runs to 14 residues. CDR3 in DNA: TGTGCCAGCAGCGTAGTTTCCGGTTGGGAGGGCTACACCTTC. Its protein is CASSVVSGWEGYTF.

V and J are TRBV3-1 (or the pseudogene TRBV3-2) and TRBJ2-1; 10 nucleotides match TRBD2. The CDR3 totals 17 residues. V lost 0 bases, J lost 4 bases, and 6 bases stayed unmatched. Germline V lookup: CDR1 LGHDT, CDR2 YNNKEL (reference sequence). The CDR3 region has the DNA TGTGCCAGCAGCCAAGAATCCGGACTAGCGGAGTACAATGAGCAGTTCTTC. It translates to CASSQESGLAEYNEQFF.

The gene calls are TRBV7-9 and TRBJ2-7; weak D call: TRBD2 (5 bases). Germline loops: CDR1 SEHNR, CDR2 FQNEAQ (reference sequence). This CDR3 is built from 13 residues. The ends were cut back, 2 bases at V and 6 bases at J, with 11 bases in the middle. CDR3 amino acids: CASSLWAEGEQYF. CDR3 DNA: TGTGCCAGCAGCTTATGGGCTGAGGGCGAGCAGTACTTC.

The V gene is TRBV6-5, the J gene TRBJ2-3; a possible D gene is TRBD1 (6 bases). Germline values: CDR1 MNHEY, CDR2 SVGAGI. V lost 6 bases and J lost 1, with 8 bases in between. This CDR3 is built from 13 residues. This CDR3 reads CASRRQGTDTQYF. As DNA, the CDR3 is TGTGCCAGCAGGCGACAGGGCACAGATACGCAGTATTTT.